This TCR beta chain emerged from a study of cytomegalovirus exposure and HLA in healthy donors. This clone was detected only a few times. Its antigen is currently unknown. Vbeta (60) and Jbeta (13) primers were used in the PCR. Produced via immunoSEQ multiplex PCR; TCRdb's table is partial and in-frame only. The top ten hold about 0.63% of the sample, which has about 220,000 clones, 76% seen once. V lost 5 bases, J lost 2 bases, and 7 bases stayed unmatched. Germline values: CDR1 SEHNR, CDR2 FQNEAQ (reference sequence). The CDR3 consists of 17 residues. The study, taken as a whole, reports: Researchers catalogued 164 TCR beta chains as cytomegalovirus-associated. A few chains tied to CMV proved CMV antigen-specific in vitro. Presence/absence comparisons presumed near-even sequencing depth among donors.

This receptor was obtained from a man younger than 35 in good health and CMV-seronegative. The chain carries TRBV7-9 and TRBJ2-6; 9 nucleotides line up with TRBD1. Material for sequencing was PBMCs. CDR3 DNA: TGTGCCAGCAGCCCCGGGACAGGGATGGCTGGGGCCAACGTCCTGACTTTC. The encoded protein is CASSPGTGMAGANVLTF.